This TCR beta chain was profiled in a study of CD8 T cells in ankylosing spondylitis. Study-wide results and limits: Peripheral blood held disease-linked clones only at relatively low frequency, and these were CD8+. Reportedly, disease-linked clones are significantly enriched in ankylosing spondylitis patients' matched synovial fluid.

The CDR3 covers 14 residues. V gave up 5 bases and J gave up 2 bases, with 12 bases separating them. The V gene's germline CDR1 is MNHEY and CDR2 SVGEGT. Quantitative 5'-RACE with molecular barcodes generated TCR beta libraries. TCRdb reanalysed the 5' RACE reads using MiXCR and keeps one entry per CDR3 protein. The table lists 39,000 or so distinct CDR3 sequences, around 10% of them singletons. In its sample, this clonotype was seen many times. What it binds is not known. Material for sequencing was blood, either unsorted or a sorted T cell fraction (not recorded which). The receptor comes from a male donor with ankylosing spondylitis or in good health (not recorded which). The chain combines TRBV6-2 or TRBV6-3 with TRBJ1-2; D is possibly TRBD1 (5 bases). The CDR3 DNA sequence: TGTGCCAGCAGTCCAGGGTCCGGGAACTATGGCTACACCTTC. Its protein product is CASSPGSGNYGYTF.